This record looks at one T cell receptor beta chain sequence and its context. It has no known antigen specificity. Base qualities are not recorded, but no much larger clone differs from it by a single base. These data come from a study of blood T cell repertoires in COVID-19 (dated by TCRdb to 2020 to 2022). About the full investigation: Collaborator samples came from the United States, Italy and Spain and covered acute and convalescent phases of COVID-19. The material from the prospective study consisted of cDNA or gDNA derived from T cells, B-cell-depleted T cells, or PBMCs. Deeply sampled blood TCRbeta repertoires from subjects exposed to, actively infected with, or recovered from COVID-19 were included in the dataset. The repertoires were released in a freely available public database meant as a resource for research on the immune response to SARS-CoV-2. The samples were drawn from the first 160 participants of the ongoing ImmuneRACE study and from about 1,200 subjects provided by 6 global collaborators. A de-identified subject ID, COVID-19 status, age in years and sex were almost always included in the sample metadata. Where HLA class I and class II types were available, the types were taken from metadata supplied by the sample provider, not from assay-based typing.

At one collaborating source in Seattle, patients were enrolled during active infection and were followed longitudinally through the course of disease. Whole blood was collected in K2EDTA tubes by collaborating institutions according to the institutions' own protocols. Collaborator samples were shipped for TCRbeta analysis as frozen whole blood, isolated PBMCs, or DNA extracted from either sample type. TCRbeta CDR3 regions were amplified from genomic DNA using the immunoSEQ Assay, a bias-controlled multiplex PCR. On the study's bioinformatics: The number of nucleated cells in each sample was estimated by amplification of reference gene primers within the assay. To quantify the absolute abundance of each unique TCRbeta CDR3 rearrangement, sequence reads were collapsed and filtered. For each sample, productive Simpson clonality was calculated by taking the square root of Simpson's diversity index across productive rearrangements. TCRdb re-hosts the immuneACCESS table, in-frame sequences only. Its copies lack some clones; in the studies checked, an unresolved V gene accounts for under half of them, and the cause for the rest is not known. The V and J calls and clone size were taken over from that table, and D and trimming were inferred from the DNA. This sample has about 200,000 clones in its table, and roughly 88% of those were observed once. 15% to 20% of the sample goes to the ten largest clones.

There are 14 amino acids in the CDR3, from cysteine to phenylalanine inclusive. Kept here is only the CDR3 DNA, which spans 42 bases and is read in frame from base 1. From the germline V gene, CDR1 is SGHAT and CDR2 is FQNNGV. V drops 1 base and J drops 7 bases, leaving 14 bases in between. Summary of the overall study and its limitations: Clinical and demographic metadata were provided uncurated, with the amount varying by source and participant.

The sequence is built from TRBV11-2 and TRBJ2-7, with TRBD1 perhaps the D gene, on 5 matching bases. The sequence derives from a man between 45 and 60 years old with COVID-19, enrolled during active disease. The sequenced material came from peripheral blood. Here the CDR3 is given as CASSLVRGTQEQYF. The sequenced DNA is TGTGCCAGCAGCTTAGTTAGGGGCACCCAGGAGCAGTACTTC.